The 26 T cell receptor beta chains reported below all come from one sample, sequenced in a study of shared clonotypes between healthy human individuals. The method was immunoSEQ multiplex PCR; TCRdb's version includes in-frame clones alone and lacks a portion of them. The top ten hold approximately 1.5% of the sample, which has 850,000 to 1,200,000 clones, about 70% seen once. Sequencing input: memory CD4+ T cells sorted from blood. Subset in this sample: CD45RA-negative fraction. The receptors shown here come from a man younger than 35 in good health.

V is TRBV9 and J is TRBJ2-7; 8 nucleotides match TRBD2. The CDR3 runs to 15 residues. The V and J ends lost 4 bases and 3 bases, in that order; junction bases with no gene match: 9. Germline loops: CDR1 SGDLS, CDR2 YYNGEE. CDR3 loop: CASSPRASGSYEQYF. The CDR3 coding sequence is TGTGCCAGCAGCCCCCGGGCGAGCGGGAGCTACGAGCAGTACTTC.

The chain carries TRBV30 and TRBJ2-7; 8 bases map to TRBD1. V was clipped by 5 bases and J by 6 bases; unmatched bases: 15. Germline CDR1 GTSNPN, CDR2 SVGIG (reference sequence). The CDR3 has 15 amino acids. The CDR3 sequence: CAWAPRGTGPFEQYF. CDR3 bases: TGTGCCTGGGCACCCCGCGGGACAGGACCCTTCGAGCAGTACTTC. Full variable domain (outside the CDR3, taken from reference TRBV30 and TRBJ2-7): SQTIHQWPATLVQPVGSPLSLECTVEGTSNPNLYWYRQAAGRGLQLLFYSVGIGQISSEVPQNLSASRPQDRQFILSSKKLLLSDSGFYLCAWAPRGTGPFEQYFGPGTRLTVT.

The CDR3, as DNA: TGTGCCAGCAGCCCGCTAGCGGGGGGGAACACCGGGGAGCTGTTTTTT. It translates to CASSPLAGGNTGELFF. J is TRBJ2-2 and V is TRBV7-2, with TRBD2 matching 11 bases. This CDR3 is built from 16 residues. Germline V gives CDR1 SGHTA, CDR2 FQGNSA. The V gene end was trimmed by 5 bases and the J gene end by 1 base; junction bases not matched to a gene: 3. The full variable domain, its missing parts supplied by reference TRBV7-2 and TRBJ2-2, is GAGVSQSPSNKVTEKGKDVELRCDPISGHTALYWYRQSLGQGLEFLIYFQGNSAPDKSGLPSDRFSAERTGGSVSTLTIQRTQQEDSAVYLCASSPLAGGNTGELFFGEGSRLTVL.

The V and J genes are TRBV9 and TRBJ1-2; D unclear. Germline CDR1 reads SGDLS; CDR2 reads YYNGEE. The CDR3 runs to 14 residues. V was shortened by 6 bases and J by 2 bases, with 14 bases between the two germline ends. This chain's CDR3 is CASNVLAGNYGYTF. CDR3 bases: TGTGCCAGCAACGTCCTCGCAGGAAACTATGGCTACACCTTC. Full variable domain (outside the CDR3, taken from reference TRBV9 and TRBJ1-2): DSGVTQTPKHLITATGQRVTLRCSPRSGDLSVYWYQQSLDQGLQFLIQYYNGEERAKGNILERFSAQQFPDLHSELNLSSLELGDSALYFCASNVLAGNYGYTFGSGTRLTVV.

This CDR3 reads CASSEQGNKAETQYF. The CDR3 DNA reads as TGTGCCAGCAGTGAACAGGGAAATAAAGCGGAGACCCAGTACTTC. The chain employs TRBV2 and TRBJ2-5, with D perhaps TRBD1 (5 bases). There are 15 residues in the CDR3. The germline V gene has CDR1 SNHLY and CDR2 FYNNEI. V was clipped by 2 bases and J by 5 bases, with 15 bases between them.

This sequence joins TRBV6-1 and TRBJ1-2, with D uncertain. CDR3 length equals 11 residues. Trimming cost V 3 bases and J 5 bases, with 4 bases left between them. Germline V lookup: CDR1 MNHNS, CDR2 SASEGT. CDR3 bases: TGTGCCAGCAGTGATCGATATGGCTACACCTTC. Translation: CASSDRYGYTF.

This sequence joins TRBV5-1 and TRBJ1-4; 8 nucleotides align to TRBD1. The CDR3 contains 13 residues. The germline gives CDR1 SGHRS, CDR2 YFSETQ. Trimming removed 0 bases from V and 10 bases from J; junction bases left unmatched: 2. CDR3 sequence (DNA): TGCGCCAGCAGCTTGGAACAGGGGGGAAAACTGTTTTTT. This codes for CASSLEQGGKLFF. Filled out from reference TRBV5-1 and TRBJ1-4, the complete variable domain reads KAGVTQTPRYLIKTRGQQVTLSCSPISGHRSVSWYQQTPGQGLQFLFEYFSETQRNKGNFPGRFSGRQFSNSRSEMNVSTLELGDSALYLCASSLEQGGKLFFGSGTQLSVL.

V usage is TRBV19 and J usage is TRBJ1-1; 7 bases agree with TRBD1. V trimming: 6 bases; J trimming: 2 bases; junction bases outside the gene matches: 6. The CDR3 spans 14 residues. Per germline, CDR1 LNHDA and CDR2 SQIVND (reference sequence). The CDR3 DNA reads as TGTGCCAGTAGCAGGGGACAGATTAACACTGAAGCTTTCTTT. Its protein is CASSRGQINTEAFF.

The chain joins TRBV10-1 to TRBJ2-2; a weak D match, TRBD1 (6 bases). Germline V gives CDR1 WNHNN, CDR2 SYGVQD (reference sequence). The V gene lost 9 bases and the J gene lost 2 bases, with 13 bases spanning the gap. The CDR3 loop spans 14 amino acids. The DNA for the CDR3 is TGCGCCAGTAGCCGGGACATTAACACCGGGGAGCTGTTTTTT. Its protein is CASSRDINTGELFF.

The sample holds a few counts of this clone. The chain joins TRBV30 to TRBJ1-2, with D possibly TRBD1 on 5 matching bases. V lost 7 bases and J 7 bases, leaving 10 bases between the germline ends. The CDR3 has 10 residues. CDR1 and CDR2 (germline): GTSNPN, SVGIG (reference sequence). CDR3 sequence reads: CASGRGGYTF. In DNA, the CDR3 is TGTGCCTCGGGGCGAGGTGGCTACACCTTC. The complete variable domain, with remaining parts taken from reference TRBV30 and TRBJ1-2, reads SQTIHQWPATLVQPVGSPLSLECTVEGTSNPNLYWYRQAAGRGLQLLFYSVGIGQISSEVPQNLSASRPQDRQFILSSKKLLLSDSGFYLCASGRGGYTFGSGTRLTVV.

This clone showed up just once. The genes are TRBV9 and TRBJ2-1; 8 positions agree with TRBD1. Germline V gene data show CDR1 as SGDLS and CDR2 as YYNGEE. The CDR3 is 14 residues long. J gave up 8 bases and V 7 bases, and 11 bases lay outside the gene matches. DNA for the CDR3: TGTGCCAGCTCCCGGGCACAGGGGGTACATGAGCAGTTCTTC. Translation: CASSRAQGVHEQFF.

This clone has more than one count but fewer than ten. The chain uses TRBV19 and TRBJ1-6; 8 positions match TRBD1. This CDR3 is 16 amino acids long. V was pared by 5 bases and J by 5 bases, with 8 bases of the junction left unmatched. The germline gives CDR1 LNHDA, CDR2 SQIVND (reference sequence). The CDR3 region is CASSQQGEGNNSPLHF. The DNA of the CDR3 is TGTGCCAGTAGTCAACAGGGGGAAGGGAATAATTCACCCCTCCACTTT. Together with reference TRBV19 and TRBJ1-6, the CDR3 gives the full variable domain: DGGITQSPKYLFRKEGQNVTLSCEQNLNHDAMYWYRQDPGQGLRLIYYSQIVNDFQKGDIAEGYSVSREKKESFPLTVTSAQKNPTAFYLCASSQQGEGNNSPLHFGNGTRLTVT.

The chain employs TRBV11-2 and TRBJ2-7; possibly TRBD1 or TRBD2 for D (6 bases each). Germline values: CDR1 SGHAT, CDR2 FQNNGV. The CDR3 is 16 amino acids. V was cut by 4 bases and J by 2 bases, with 18 bases left in between. The CDR3 DNA follows: TGTGCCAGCAGCTCTAGGGGGGACTTCGCCGCCTACGAGCAGTACTTC. This gives the protein CASSSRGDFAAYEQYF.

The chain couples TRBV5-4 to TRBJ1-1; weak D call: TRBD1 (5 bases). V lost 4 bases, J lost 4 bases, and 14 bases lay in between. CDR3 length equals 14 residues. Per germline, CDR1 SGHNT and CDR2 YYREEE (reference sequence). CDR3 DNA sequence: TGTGCCAGCAGCCCGATACAGGTAGGCACTGAAGCTTTCTTT. Its protein product is CASSPIQVGTEAFF.

The chain joins TRBV5-4 to TRBJ1-6; a weak D match, TRBD1 (5 bases). The CDR3 length is 15 residues. V lost 4 bases and J 10 bases, leaving 18 bases between the germline ends. CDR1 is SGHNT, CDR2 YYREEE, per germline (reference sequence). This chain's CDR3 is CASSHDSREGSPLHF. DNA for the CDR3: TGTGCCAGCAGCCACGACAGCAGGGAAGGGTCACCCCTCCACTTT.

The gene calls are TRBV4-1 and TRBJ2-5; D unresolved. Trimming removed 2 bases from V and 3 bases from J, with 10 bases in between. The CDR3 totals 14 residues. Germline lookup yields CDR1 MGHRA and CDR2 YSYEKL. The CDR3 DNA follows: TGCGCCAGCAGCCAACACGACAAGAAAGAGACCCAGTACTTC. Encoded protein: CASSQHDKKETQYF.

V gene TRBV6-1 combines with J gene TRBJ2-7, with D possibly TRBD1 on 6 matching bases. Germline V gene lookup returns CDR1 MNHNS and CDR2 SASEGT. V lost 4 bases to trimming and J lost 4 bases, with 11 bases between them. The CDR3 covers 13 residues. CDR3 in amino acids: CASSAQDSYEQYF. CDR3 in DNA: TGTGCCAGCAGTGCCCAGGACAGTTACGAGCAGTACTTC.

The chain carries TRBV30 and TRBJ2-3, with 8 bases matching TRBD2. Germline CDR1 reads GTSNPN; CDR2 reads SVGIG (reference sequence). Unmatched junction bases numbered 8, after V lost 1 base and J lost 5 bases. The CDR3 extends over 15 amino acids. DNA of the CDR3: TGTGCCTGGAGTGACGGTACGGGAGGGCAAGATACGCAGTATTTT. It codes for CAWSDGTGGQDTQYF.

The rearrangement links TRBV19 to TRBJ2-7, with D perhaps TRBD2 (6 bases). CDR1 LNHDA and CDR2 SQIVND come from the germline V gene (reference sequence). The CDR3 runs 18 residues. The V and J ends lost 4 bases and 4 bases respectively, with 26 bases between them. This CDR3 is CASSKALFAGFRGYEQYF. For the CDR3, the DNA is TGTGCCAGTAGTAAAGCCCTTTTTGCTGGCTTTCGGGGGTACGAGCAGTACTTC.

CDR3 region: CASIPPRGSPYEQYF. CDR3 nucleotide sequence: TGTGCCAGCATCCCCCCCCGGGGCAGTCCCTACGAGCAGTACTTC. J is TRBJ2-7 and V is TRBV28; either TRBD1 or TRBD2 may fit D (5 bases each). Germline CDR1 and CDR2: MDHEN and SYDVKM. Trimming took 7 bases from V and 2 from J, leaving 18 bases between them. The CDR3 length is 15 residues.

This clone was counted between two and nine times. CDR3 amino acids: CASSQDWDRGFSPLHF. As DNA, the CDR3 is TGCGCCAGCAGCCAGGATTGGGACAGGGGGTTTTCACCCCTCCACTTT. The V gene is TRBV4-1, the J gene TRBJ1-6, with 11 bases that match TRBD1. This CDR3 has 16 residues. Germline CDR1 is MGHRA and CDR2 is YSYEKL. Unmatched junction bases numbered 7, after V lost 3 bases and J lost 9 bases.

The J gene is TRBJ2-5, the V gene TRBV5-1; D not certain. CDR3 length: 15 amino acids. CDR1 and CDR2 (germline): SGHRS, YFSETQ. Trimming cost V 0 bases and J 4 bases, with 13 bases left between them. The CDR3 DNA follows: TGCGCCAGCAGCTTGGAAGCCAGTTCAAGAGAGACCCAGTACTTC. Amino acid sequence: CASSLEASSRETQYF.

V usage is TRBV16 and J usage is TRBJ2-6; D is perhaps TRBD1 (5 bases). V dropped 4 bases and J dropped 4 bases, with 17 bases sitting between them. This CDR3 has 17 amino acids. The germline CDR1 and CDR2 sequences are KGHSY and FQNENV. The CDR3 DNA sequence: TGTGCCAGCAGCCCTAAGGGGTCCCGTTCGGGGGCCAACGTCCTGACTTTC. It specifies CASSPKGSRSGANVLTF.

This clone was counted between two and nine times. V and J are TRBV18 and TRBJ1-1; D is possibly TRBD1 (6 bases). Per the germline V gene, CDR1 is KGHSH and CDR2 is LQKENI. The CDR3 loop spans 14 amino acids. Trimming took off 6 bases at V and 1 base at J, with 12 bases between the two ends. The CDR3 sequence is CASSFGQPNTEAFF. The CDR3 DNA reads as TGTGCCAGCTCTTTCGGACAGCCGAACACTGAAGCTTTCTTT.

The rearrangement links TRBV11-2 to TRBJ1-1; D is ambiguous. CDR3 length: 14 residues. Trimming removed 6 bases from V and 7 bases from J, with 18 bases in between. Germline CDR1 is SGHAT and CDR2 is FQNNGV. The CDR3 bases are TGTGCCAGCAGTTTAAACGCTAAGGTCTATGAAGCTTTCTTT. Translating it yields CASSLNAKVYEAFF.

As for this clone: Other nucleotide sequences from this sample produce the same CDR3. The V and J genes are TRBV2 and TRBJ2-3; no clear D. Trimming stripped 4 bases from V and 0 bases from J, with 8 bases between. The germline V gene encodes CDR1 SNHLY and CDR2 FYNNEI. CDR3 length: 14 amino acids. The CDR3 nucleotides are TGTGCCAGCAGTGTCGGTTCCAGCACAGATACGCAGTATTTT. Amino acid sequence: CASSVGSSTDTQYF.